What follows are 24 T cell receptor beta chains derived from one specimen sequenced in a study of CD8 T cells in Susac syndrome. Random hexamers primed reverse transcription of about 0.5 to 1 ug RNA. TCRdb re-analysed the immunoSEQ multiplex PCR reads in MiXCR, keeping a single row per CDR3 protein. The table has approximately 210,000 distinct CDR3 sequences, about 94% seen once. Sequencing was performed on CD4+ T cells from PBMCs. The receptors shown here come from a human donor with Susac syndrome.

The V gene is TRBV5-5, the J gene TRBJ1-6, with TRBD1 matching over 8 bases. The V and J ends lost 6 bases and 10 bases, in that order; junction bases with no gene match: 12. This CDR3 has 15 residues. Looked up from germline, CDR1 is SGHKS and CDR2 is YYEKEE (reference sequence). DNA for the CDR3: TGTGCCAGCATCACCGGACAGGGCCGGAACTCACCCCTCCACTTT. It translates to CASITGQGRNSPLHF. The complete variable domain, with remaining parts taken from reference TRBV5-5 and TRBJ1-6, reads DAGVTQSPTHLIKTRGQQVTLRCSPISGHKSVSWYQQVLGQGPQFIFQYYEKEERGRGNFPDRFSARQFPNYSSELNVNALLLGDSALYLCASITGQGRNSPLHFGNGTRLTVT.

This rearrangement joins TRBV4-3 to TRBJ1-5; no clear D gene. Trimming removed 5 bases from V and 0 bases from J, with 11 bases in between. In germline, CDR1 is LGHNA, CDR2 YSLEER. The CDR3 spans 15 residues. As DNA, the CDR3 is TGCGCCAGCAGCATCGACGGATATAGCAATCAGCCCCAGCATTTT. This sequence encodes CASSIDGYSNQPQHF.

The rearrangement links TRBV7-9 to TRBJ1-5; 10 bases align to TRBD1. Trimming at V came to 5 bases and at J to 7 bases, leaving 11 bases not matched to a gene. The CDR3 spans 16 residues. CDR1 and CDR2 from the germline V gene are SEHNR and FQNEAQ (reference sequence). The CDR3 nucleotides read TGTGCCAGCAGCGCGTCCGGGACAGGGGAACGGCAGCCCCAGCATTTT. Amino acid sequence: CASSASGTGERQPQHF.

The chain carries TRBV12-3 or TRBV12-4 and TRBJ2-1; D is uncertain. V gave up 0 bases and J gave up 7 bases, with 7 bases separating them. This CDR3 has 13 residues. Written as DNA, the CDR3 is TGTGCCAGCAGTTTAGCGACCGGGAATGAGCAGTTCTTC. Its translation: CASSLATGNEQFF.

The rearrangement joins TRBV6-2 or TRBV6-3 to TRBJ1-1; TRBD1 is a possible D gene (6 bases). Germline lookup yields CDR1 MNHEY and CDR2 SVGEGT. Between the trimmed V and J ends, which lost 6 bases and 5 bases, there was a span of 10 bases. The CDR3 covers 12 residues. The CDR3: CASSYRVTEAFF. CDR3 nucleotides: TGTGCCAGCAGCTACAGGGTAACTGAAGCTTTCTTT.

The chain recombines TRBV6-2 or TRBV6-3 with TRBJ2-5; D tentatively reads TRBD1 or TRBD2 (5 bases each). This CDR3 spans 14 amino acids. Trimming took 5 bases from V and 5 from J, leaving 15 bases between them. The germline CDR1 and CDR2 sequences are MNHEY and SVGEGT. The CDR3 loop reads CASSPGPRQETQYF. The CDR3 DNA reads TGTGCCAGCAGTCCGGGACCTAGGCAGGAGACCCAGTACTTC.

The V and J genes are TRBV6-5 and TRBJ2-5, with 7 positions matching TRBD2. The CDR3 sequence is 13 residues long. The V segment lost 5 bases and the J segment 1 base; nucleotides outside the gene matches: 1. Germline V lookup: CDR1 MNHEY, CDR2 SVGAGI. The CDR3 sequence: CASSRGVQETQYF. The CDR3 DNA reads as TGTGCCAGCAGTCGGGGGGTCCAAGAGACCCAGTACTTC.

The chain links TRBV6-1 to TRBJ2-3; no reliable D call. V was clipped by 7 bases and J by 2 bases, with 13 bases between them. The CDR3 runs to 14 residues. The germline gives CDR1 MNHNS, CDR2 SASEGT. CDR3 loop: CASTEWQLTDTQYF. In DNA form, the CDR3 reads TGTGCCAGCACCGAATGGCAGCTCACAGATACGCAGTATTTT.

CDR3 coding DNA: TGTGCCAGCAGGTCGGGGGCCGGTGGCTACACCTTC. It specifies CASRSGAGGYTF. This rearrangement joins TRBV25-1 to TRBJ1-2, with D perhaps TRBD1 (6 bases). The CDR3 runs to 12 residues. Germline V CDR1 and CDR2: MGHDK, SYGVNS. V lost 6 bases to trimming and J lost 7 bases, with 12 bases between them.

V gene TRBV30 combines with J gene TRBJ1-6, with D maybe TRBD1 (6 bases). V lost 4 bases to trimming and J lost 7 bases, with 8 bases between them. The germline gives CDR1 GTSNPN, CDR2 SVGIG (reference sequence). The CDR3 runs to 12 residues. CDR3 coding DNA: TGTGCCTGGATACAGGGAAATTCACCCCTCCACTTT. This sequence encodes CAWIQGNSPLHF.

V usage is TRBV30 and J usage is TRBJ1-1, with no clear D. Trimming shortened V by 0 bases and J by 3 bases, and 14 bases separated the two germline ends. The CDR3 is 15 amino acids. In germline, CDR1 is GTSNPN, CDR2 SVGIG (reference sequence). The CDR3 loop is CAWSVRRVVDTEAFF. Written as DNA, the CDR3 is TGTGCCTGGAGTGTACGAAGGGTTGTCGACACTGAAGCTTTCTTT.

The V gene is TRBV28, the J gene TRBJ1-4; D ambiguous. The CDR3 consists of 14 residues. Between the trimmed V and J ends, which lost 2 bases and 8 bases, there was a span of 12 bases. Per the germline V gene, CDR1 is MDHEN and CDR2 is SYDVKM. The CDR3 DNA reads TGTGCCAGCAGTTTACAGTTCGGTGTAGAAAAACTGTTTTTT. It translates to CASSLQFGVEKLFF.

The rearrangement joins TRBV7-9 to TRBJ2-7; D gene ambiguous. The CDR3 loop spans 15 amino acids. V lost 5 bases and J 2 bases, leaving 16 bases between the germline ends. Germline CDR1 is SEHNR and CDR2 is FQNEAQ (reference sequence). The CDR3 loop reads CASSLTAQSTYEQYF. In DNA form, the CDR3 reads TGTGCCAGCAGCCTGACGGCCCAGTCCACCTACGAGCAGTACTTC.

This chain connects TRBV20-1 to TRBJ2-5; D might be TRBD2 (6 bases). This CDR3 has 14 amino acids. Germline CDR1 and CDR2: DFQATT and SNEGSKA (reference sequence). In nucleotides, the CDR3 is TGCAGGCCCGTAGGGACTTTAGACCAAGAGACCCAGTACTTC. This translates into CRPVGTLDQETQYF.

This chain links TRBV29-1 with TRBJ2-1; 9 bases fit TRBD2. The CDR3 extends over 13 amino acids. Trimming removed 4 bases from V and 6 bases from J; junction bases left unmatched: 4. The germline V gene encodes CDR1 SQVTM and CDR2 ANQGSEA. The CDR3 loop is CSVGGGATNEQFF. In DNA, the CDR3 is TGCAGCGTTGGCGGGGGGGCCACCAATGAGCAGTTCTTC.

CDR3 protein: CASSTTGTLGAQYF. The CDR3 region has the DNA TGTGCCAGTAGTACGACAGGGACCCTCGGGGCCCAGTACTTC. This chain links TRBV19 with TRBJ2-5; 7 bases are shared with TRBD1. V trimming: 4 bases; J trimming: 9 bases; junction bases outside the gene matches: 11. The germline CDR1 and CDR2 sequences are LNHDA and SQIVND (reference sequence). The CDR3 spans 14 residues.

This clonotype was counted a single time. The chain recombines TRBV2 with TRBJ2-1, with D tentatively TRBD2 (5 bases). V shed 11 bases and J shed 6 bases, with 20 bases lying between them. Per the germline V gene, CDR1 is SNHLY and CDR2 is FYNNEI. The CDR3 runs to 14 residues. The chain's CDR3 is CASGEHIQINEQFF. CDR3 sequence (DNA): TGTGCCTCCGGGGAACACATTCAAATCAATGAGCAGTTCTTC.

Only one count was recorded for this clonotype. The V call is TRBV10-3, the J call TRBJ2-1; unclear D gene. The CDR3 spans 13 residues. The V end was cut by 0 bases, the J end by 8 bases, with 8 bases between. In germline, CDR1 is ENHRY, CDR2 SYGVKD. The DNA of the CDR3 is TGTGCCATCAGTGAGTCGACGGGCGATGAGCAGTTCTTC. Encoded protein: CAISESTGDEQFF.

CDR3: CASTVPYRNTEAFF. The DNA of the CDR3 is TGTGCCAGCACCGTTCCCTATAGGAACACTGAAGCTTTCTTT. The chain has TRBV7-2 and TRBJ1-1; D unclear. This CDR3 is built from 14 residues. Germline CDR1 is SGHTA and CDR2 is FQGNSA. V was pared by 7 bases and J by 1 base, with 13 bases between.

V is TRBV2 and J is TRBJ2-1; D is undetermined. The length of the CDR3 is 14 residues. Germline values: CDR1 SNHLY, CDR2 FYNNEI. Trimming removed 4 bases from V and 8 bases from J, with 15 bases in between. The CDR3 DNA is TGTGCCAGCAGTGCAAGGGTAGCCGACGATGAGCAGTTCTTC. Protein: CASSARVADDEQFF.

This sequence joins TRBV27 and TRBJ2-7; 9 bases line up with TRBD2. Germline CDR1 reads MNHEY; CDR2 reads SMNVEV (reference sequence). V lost 7 bases to trimming and J lost 5 bases; unmatched junction nucleotides: 15. There are 16 residues in the CDR3. The CDR3 is CASNSRPGTSRDEQYF. The CDR3 DNA follows: TGTGCCAGCAATTCCCGTCCCGGGACTAGCCGTGACGAGCAGTACTTC.

The chain combines TRBV18 with TRBJ1-5, with D unclear. The CDR3 extends over 12 amino acids. V dropped 5 bases and J dropped 3 bases, with 5 bases sitting between them. The germline V gene encodes CDR1 KGHSH and CDR2 LQKENI. Written as DNA, the CDR3 is TGTGCCAGCTCAACAACCAATCAGCCCCAGCATTTT. Its protein is CASSTTNQPQHF.

DNA of the CDR3: TGTGCCTGGACTGGACAGCGGAACACTGAAGCTTTCTTT. It encodes CAWTGQRNTEAFF. The V gene is TRBV30, the J gene TRBJ1-1, with TRBD1 as a possible D gene (6 bases). The V gene's germline CDR1 is GTSNPN and CDR2 SVGIG (reference sequence). The CDR3 covers 13 residues. V lost 4 bases and J lost 1, with 10 bases in between. Full variable domain (remainder filled in from reference TRBV30 and TRBJ1-1): SQTIHQWPATLVQPVGSPLSLECTVEGTSNPNLYWYRQAAGRGLQLLFYSVGIGQISSEVPQNLSASRPQDRQFILSSKKLLLSDSGFYLCAWTGQRNTEAFFGQGTRLTVV.

The chain uses TRBV28 and TRBJ2-7; the match to TRBD1 covers 9 bases. V lost 5 bases, J lost 1 base, and 6 bases stayed unmatched. The length of the CDR3 is 15 residues. Germline V gene data show CDR1 as MDHEN and CDR2 as SYDVKM. Here the CDR3 reads CASSPMTGGSYEQYF. The CDR3 nucleotides read TGTGCCAGCAGTCCGATGACAGGGGGTTCCTACGAGCAGTACTTC.